This TCR beta chain was found in a study of T-cell reconstitution after alpha-beta-depleted transplantation in children. The length of the CDR3 is 13 residues. The germline CDR1 and CDR2 sequences are SGHTA and FQGNSA. V lost 2 bases to trimming and J lost 4 bases, with 6 bases between them. For TCRbeta, the library was prepared with unique molecular identifiers. Each CDR3 protein is one row after TCRdb ran MiXCR on the PCR reads. The sample records over 550,000 distinct CDR3 sequences, approximately 10% being singletons. This clonotype was seen only a few times. J is TRBJ1-5 and V is TRBV7-2; no clear D. This specimen consisted of PBMCs from the stem cell graft donor, obtained from the stem cell graft. The TCR was taken from a human donor who donated a stem cell graft to a child with acute myeloid leukemia. Written as DNA, the CDR3 is TGTGCCAGCAGCTTATGGGTGAATCAGCCCCAGCATTTT. Encoded protein: CASSLWVNQPQHF.